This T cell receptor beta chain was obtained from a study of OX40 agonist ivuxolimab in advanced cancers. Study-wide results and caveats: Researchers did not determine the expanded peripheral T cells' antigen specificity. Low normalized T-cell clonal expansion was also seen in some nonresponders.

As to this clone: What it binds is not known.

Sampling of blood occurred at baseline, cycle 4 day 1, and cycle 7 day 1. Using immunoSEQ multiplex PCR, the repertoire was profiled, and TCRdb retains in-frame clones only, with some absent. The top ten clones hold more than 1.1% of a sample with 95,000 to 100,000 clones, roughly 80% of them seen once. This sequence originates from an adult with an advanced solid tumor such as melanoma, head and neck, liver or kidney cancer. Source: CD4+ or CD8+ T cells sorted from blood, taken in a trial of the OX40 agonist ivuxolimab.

This CDR3 reads CASILWTENTEAFF. CDR3 coding DNA: TGTGCCAGCATTCTATGGACCGAGAACACTGAAGCTTTCTTT. This chain links TRBV28 with TRBJ1-1; D unclear. V lost 7 bases and J lost 1, with 13 bases in between. CDR1 is MDHEN and CDR2 is SYDVKM in the germline V gene. The CDR3 has 14 amino acids.